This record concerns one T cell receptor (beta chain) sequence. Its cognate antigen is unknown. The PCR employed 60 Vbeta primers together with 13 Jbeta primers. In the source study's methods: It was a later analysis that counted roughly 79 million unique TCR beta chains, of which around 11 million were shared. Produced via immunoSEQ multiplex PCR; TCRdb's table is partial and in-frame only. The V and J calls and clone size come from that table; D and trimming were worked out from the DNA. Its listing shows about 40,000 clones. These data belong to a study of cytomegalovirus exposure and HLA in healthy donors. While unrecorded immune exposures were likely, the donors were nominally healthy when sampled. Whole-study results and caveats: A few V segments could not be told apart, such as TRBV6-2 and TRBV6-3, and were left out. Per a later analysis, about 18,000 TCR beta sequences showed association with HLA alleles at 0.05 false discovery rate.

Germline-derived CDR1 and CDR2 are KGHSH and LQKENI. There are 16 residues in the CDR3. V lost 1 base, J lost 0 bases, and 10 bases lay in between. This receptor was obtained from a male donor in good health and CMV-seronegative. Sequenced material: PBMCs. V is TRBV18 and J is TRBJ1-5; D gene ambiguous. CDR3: CASSPRRGDSNQPQHF. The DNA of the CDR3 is TGTGCCAGCTCACCACGGAGAGGAGATAGCAATCAGCCCCAGCATTTT.